This T cell receptor beta chain was identified during a study of blood T cell repertoires in COVID-19 (dated by TCRdb to about 2020). Turning to the overall study: Collaborator samples came from the United States, Italy and Spain and covered acute and convalescent phases of COVID-19. The material from the prospective study consisted of cDNA or gDNA derived from T cells, B-cell-depleted T cells, or PBMCs. Deeply sampled blood TCRbeta repertoires from subjects exposed to, actively infected with, or recovered from COVID-19 were included in the dataset. The repertoires were released in a freely available public database intended as a resource for research on the immune response to SARS-CoV-2. The samples were drawn from the first 160 participants of the ongoing ImmuneRACE study and from 950 to 1,500 subjects provided by 6 global collaborators. A de-identified subject ID, COVID-19 status, age in years and sex were almost always included in the sample metadata. Where HLA class I and class II types were available, the types were taken from metadata supplied by the sample provider, not from assay-based typing.

TCRbeta CDR3 regions were amplified from genomic DNA using the immunoSEQ Assay, a bias-controlled multiplex PCR. From the authors' description of their analysis: The number of nucleated cells in each sample was estimated by amplification of reference gene primers within the assay. To quantify the absolute abundance of each unique TCRbeta CDR3 rearrangement, sequence reads were collapsed and filtered. For each sample, productive Simpson clonality was calculated as the square root of Simpson's diversity index across productive rearrangements. Held by TCRdb, this immuneACCESS table contains in-frame sequences only and omits some clones. Under half of the omission traces to an unresolved V gene where checked; the cause of the rest is unknown. V and J calls and clone size follow that table, whereas D and trimming were derived from the DNA. For this sample the table gives 130,000 or so clones, of which about 89% were detected only once. The ten largest clones capture less than 20% of the sample.

What the study reported, not specific to this receptor: The amount of clinical and demographic metadata varied by source and participant and was provided uncurated.

As for this clone: It has no known antigen specificity. Qualities for individual bases were not recorded, and no much larger clone is one base off.

The collaborating institutions used their own protocols to collect whole blood in K2EDTA tubes. For TCRbeta analysis, collaborator samples were shipped as frozen whole blood, as isolated PBMCs, or as DNA extracted from either sample type. Reading from cysteine to phenylalanine, the CDR3 counts 13 amino acids. Kept here is only the CDR3 DNA, which spans 39 bases and is read in frame from base 1. Reading the germline V gene (reference sequence) gives CDR1 WNHNN and CDR2 SYGVQD. V loses 5 bases, J loses 6 bases, and the germline ends lie 14 bases apart. The V and J genes are TRBV10-1 and TRBJ2-7, with no reliable assignment of the D segment. The TCR was taken from a man aged 50-60 years with active or convalescent COVID-19. The sequencing input was peripheral blood. The bases are TGCGCCAGCAGTCCCGGCCCACCGGGCGAGCAGTACTTC. It translates as CASSPGPPGEQYF.